This T cell receptor beta chain is from a study of T cell repertoires in cytomegalovirus infection. TCRdb called the reads again in MiXCR, with one record for every CDR3 protein. This sample has about 830,000 distinct CDR3 sequences; 32% occur once, and the top ten carry roughly 12%. Only a few counts were recorded for this clonotype. Its antigen is not identified. V shed 3 bases, J shed 5 bases, and the junction held 12 bases outside the gene matches. CDR3 length equals 17 residues. CDR1 is MDHEN and CDR2 is SYDVKM in the germline V gene. Findings and limits, study-wide: Across the ex vivo response, the dominant clonotypes were HLA-C-restricted CMV-specific TCR beta clonotypes.

The starting material was cultured CD8+ T cells from PBMCs, obtained from culture after CMV antigen stimulation. This clonotype originated in a human donor in good health (CMV status not recorded). Some clones in this sample may be carry-over from other donors' samples. The chain combines TRBV28 with TRBJ1-5, with TRBD1 matching over 8 bases. The CDR3 nucleotides are TGTGCCAGCAGTTTCGATCGGACAGGGACTCCCGATCAGCCCCAGCATTTT. This sequence encodes CASSFDRTGTPDQPQHF.